A selection of T cell receptor beta chains follows, all from one sample in a study of blood T cells in healthy people across ages. TCRdb ran MiXCR on the 5' RACE reads and lists one entry per CDR3 protein. The sample carries around 1,000,000 distinct CDR3 sequences, 20% to 25% recorded once. The same data also contributed to another study, on T cells of mothers and their children.

The sequenced sample consisted of blood. The receptors come from a girl aged 2-15 years in good health. Each CDR3 is given with its conserved first and last residue. D genes are given only for firm matches. Clone size is shown for a subset of rows, as once, few, many or a class of expanded clone.

j_gene,d_gene,v_gene,abundance,CDR3nt,CDR3aa
TRBJ1-2,-,TRBV27,few,TGTGCCAGCAGTTTAGTGGGGGGCAAGGGCTATGGCTACACCTTC,CASSLVGGKGYGYTF
TRBJ2-5,TRBD1,TRBV7-8,once,TGTGCCAGCAGCCAATCCGACCCGGGACAGCAAGAGACCCAGTACTTC,CASSQSDPGQQETQYF
TRBJ1-1,TRBD1,TRBV7-2,-,TGTGCCAGCAGCTTAGACGGGACAGGTGAAACTGAAGCTTTCTTT,CASSLDGTGETEAFF
TRBJ2-4,TRBD1,TRBV29-1,few,TGCAGCGTTTTGACAGGGAAAAACATTCAGTACTTC,CSVLTGKNIQYF
TRBJ1-4,-,TRBV7-9,-,TGTGCCAGCAGCGGGCGTAATGAAAAACTGTTTTTT,CASSGRNEKLFF
TRBJ2-5,-,TRBV28,-,TGTGCCAGCAGTACCCTCTGGCGGAGCCGGGAGACCCAGTACTTC,CASSTLWRSRETQYF
TRBJ1-4,-,TRBV11-2,once,TGTGCCAGCAGCTTAGTGCGCGGACCTAATGAAAAACTGTTTTTT,CASSLVRGPNEKLFF
TRBJ2-1,-,TRBV7-2,-,TGTGCCAGCAGCTTATACGCCTCCAATGAGCAGTTCTTC,CASSLYASNEQFF
TRBJ1-6,-,TRBV7-3,few,TGTGCCAGCAGCCCCGAGGGGCTCGAGGGTTCACCCCTCCACTTT,CASSPEGLEGSPLHF
TRBJ1-4,-,TRBV28,-,TGTGCCAGCAGTTTATTGGTCGGCAGGCATAATGAAAAACTGTTTTTT,CASSLLVGRHNEKLFF
TRBJ2-6,-,TRBV27,-,TGTGCCAGCAGCGGGGTGGGGTTTTCCGGGGCCAACGTCCTGACTTTC,CASSGVGFSGANVLTF
TRBJ1-2,-,TRBV24-1,-,TGTGCCACCAGTGATTACCCTGCAGGGGACGGCTACACCTTC,CATSDYPAGDGYTF
TRBJ2-7,-,TRBV20-1,few,TGCAGTGCTAGGGGCGGGACCTACGAGCAGTACTTC,CSARGGTYEQYF
TRBJ1-3,TRBD1,TRBV29-1,-,TGCAGCGCTTCTACGACAGGGACGGGAAACACCATATATTTT,CSASTTGTGNTIYF
TRBJ1-5,-,TRBV27,few,TGTGCCAGCAGTTTATCGACCGGGGCCCAGCCCCAGCATTTT,CASSLSTGAQPQHF
TRBJ2-5,-,TRBV24-1,-,TGTGCCACCAGTGACCCTCCACCACCGGGGGGCTCGGAGACCCAGTACTTC,CATSDPPPPGGSETQYF
TRBJ2-2,-,TRBV6-5,-,TGTGCCAGCAGCCGACCGACAGTGAACACCGGGGAGCTGTTTTTT,CASSRPTVNTGELFF
TRBJ1-4,-,TRBV28,-,TGTGCCAGCAGTTTCCGGGCCCTCGGGGAAAAACTGTTTTTT,CASSFRALGEKLFF
TRBJ2-5,-,TRBV20-1,-,TGCAGTGCTAGAGATCAGAGGCAGGATCAAGAGACCCAGTACTTC,CSARDQRQDQETQYF
TRBJ2-7,TRBD2,TRBV25-1,-,TGTGCCAGCAGTACTAGCGAATTCAACGAGCAGTACTTC,CASSTSEFNEQYF
TRBJ1-1,-,TRBV16,-,TGTGCCAGCAGCCAATCGAGGGTCTACGGGGCTTTCTTT,CASSQSRVYGAFF
TRBJ2-7,-,TRBV5-1,-,TGCGCCAGCAGCCCCACTCGCCGGGATAGGGACGAGCAGTACTTC,CASSPTRRDRDEQYF
TRBJ2-1,-,TRBV29-1,-,TGCAGCGTAGGGCAGTTTGATGAGCAGTTCTTC,CSVGQFDEQFF
TRBJ2-1,-,TRBV29-1,-,TGCGGCGTGACCGGGACAAAGGCTAGCGCCCTCTACAATGAGCAGTTCTTC,CGVTGTKASALYNEQFF
TRBJ2-3,TRBD2,TRBV7-9,-,TGTGCCAGCAGCTTAACCGGGACTAGCTTCACAGATACGCAGTATTTT,CASSLTGTSFTDTQYF